A selection of T cell receptor beta chains follows, all from one sample in a study of shared T cell receptors in the human thymus. Libraries were prepared by immunoSEQ multiplex PCR; TCRdb keeps only in-frame clonotypes and omits some of them. Here the sample spans about 660,000 clones, around 87% being singletons. This same sample was also taken into another study, of human thymus T cells.

The source material was thymocytes. The receptors here all came from a boy under two years old with a congenital heart defect. CDR3s include the opening cysteine and the closing phenylalanine or tryptophan. The D gene is left open where the match is weak. The listing skips clone size in some rows; elsewhere it reads once, few, many or a size class.

D gene | J gene | clone size | V gene | CDR3 DNA | CDR3 protein
- | TRBJ2-2 | - | TRBV25-1 | TGTGCCAGTACCGGGGGAGACCCTTACACCGGGGAGCTGTTTTTT | CASTGGDPYTGELFF
TRBD2 | TRBJ2-5 | - | TRBV9 | TGTGCCAGCAGCCCTAGACTAGCCAAAGAGACCCAGTACTTC | CASSPRLAKETQYF
TRBD2 | TRBJ2-7 | - | TRBV5-4 | TGTGCCAGCAGCTTCGGACTAGCGGGGACCTACGAGCAGTACTTC | CASSFGLAGTYEQYF
- | TRBJ1-1 | - | TRBV18 | TGTGCCAGCTCACCAAGCGGAGGGAGGTCCACTGAAGCTTTCTTT | CASSPSGGRSTEAFF
- | TRBJ2-1 | - | TRBV27 | TGTGCCAGCGGACGACTCATTCCACTAGATAATGAGCAGTTCTTC | CASGRLIPLDNEQFF
- | TRBJ2-7 | - | TRBV28 | TGTGCCAGCAGTTTCGAATGGCCTGCCGAGCAGTACTTC | CASSFEWPAEQYF
TRBD2 | TRBJ2-1 | - | TRBV29-1 | TGCAGCGTTGAAGATAGCGGGAGGATCCATGAGCAGTTCTTC | CSVEDSGRIHEQFF
TRBD2 | TRBJ2-5 | - | TRBV7-9 | TGTGCCAGCAGCTTGAGAAAGGGACTAGCGGGATATGAGACCCAGTACTTC | CASSLRKGLAGYETQYF
- | TRBJ2-7 | - | TRBV5-6 | TGTGCCAGCAGCTACAGGGTGCGCACCCCCTACGAGCAGTACTTC | CASSYRVRTPYEQYF
- | TRBJ1-3 | - | TRBV6-5 | TGTGCCAGCAGCGGGGGGGGACTCTCTGGAAACACCATATATTTT | CASSGGGLSGNTIYF
- | TRBJ2-7 | - | TRBV5-1 | TGCGCCAGCAGCCCTACCACAGGCTACGAGCAGTACTTC | CASSPTTGYEQYF
- | TRBJ2-2 | - | TRBV7-3 | TGTGCCAGCTCCCTAACCCCGACAGGAGAGAACACCGGGGAGCTGTTTTTT | CASSLTPTGENTGELFF
- | TRBJ1-6 | few | TRBV19 | TGTGCCAGTACTCCCGCATCGGGGGGCCGATCACCCCTCCACTTT | CASTPASGGRSPLHF
- | TRBJ2-7 | - | TRBV5-6 | TGTGCCAGCAGCCTTCTTAGCGCTGTCTCCTACGAGCAGTACTTC | CASSLLSAVSYEQYF
- | TRBJ2-1 | - | TRBV29-1 | TGCAGCGTTTCAACAGGGTCCTACAATGAGCAGTTCTTC | CSVSTGSYNEQFF
- | TRBJ2-4 | - | TRBV6-5 | TGTGCCAGCAGTGGACATCGTGGGGACATTCAGTACTTC | CASSGHRGDIQYF
TRBD1 | TRBJ2-7 | - | TRBV14 | TGTGCCAGAAAGGACAGGGGGTCCTACGAGCAGTACTTC | CARKDRGSYEQYF
- | TRBJ2-7 | - | TRBV7-8 | TGTGCCAGCAGCTTAGGGGCAGTCTTCCCAGACGAGCAGTACTTC | CASSLGAVFPDEQYF
- | TRBJ1-1 | - | TRBV14 | TGTGCCAGCAGCCCCCTTGGCGGTACTGAAGCTTTCTTT | CASSPLGGTEAFF
- | TRBJ2-3 | - | TRBV18 | TGTGCCAGCTCACGCCCCTTGGGCCCCCATACGCAGTATTTT | CASSRPLGPHTQYF
- | TRBJ2-4 | - | TRBV21-1 | TGTGCCAGCAGCCGGACAGGGAGGGTGTACTTC | CASSRTGRVYF
- | TRBJ2-7 | - | TRBV4-3 | TGCGCCAGCAGCCGGAGACTACCCAGCTACGAGCAGTACTTC | CASSRRLPSYEQYF
TRBD2 | TRBJ2-5 | - | TRBV5-4 | TGTGCCAGCAGCTTGGTGCCTAGCGGTAAGCAAGAGACCCAGTACTTC | CASSLVPSGKQETQYF
- | TRBJ2-2 | - | TRBV14 | TGTGCCAGCAGCCAAGATTTAGGAGCGGGCACCGGGGAGCTGTTTTTT | CASSQDLGAGTGELFF
- | TRBJ2-7 | - | TRBV19 | TGTGCCAGTAGTCGGAACAGGAGCTCCTACGAGCAGTACTTC | CASSRNRSSYEQYF
- | TRBJ2-1 | - | TRBV18 | TGTGCCAGCTCACCATACACTAGTACCTACAATGAGCAGTTCTTC | CASSPYTSTYNEQFF
- | TRBJ2-7 | - | TRBV7-9 | TGTGCCAGCAGCCACTCATCCGGAGAGTACGAGCAGTACTTC | CASSHSSGEYEQYF
- | TRBJ2-7 | once | TRBV2 | TGTGCCAGCAGTGAACGGGGGTCCTACGAGCAGTACTTC | CASSERGSYEQYF
TRBD1 | TRBJ2-7 | - | TRBV7-2 | TGTGCCAGCAGCCCCTCCTCGGGAACAGGGGCTAGGATCGACTACGAGCAGTACTTC | CASSPSSGTGARIDYEQYF
TRBD1 | TRBJ1-5 | - | TRBV30 | TGTGCCTGGGGGCTTCAGGGGGGTGGCAATCAGCCCCAGCATTTT | CAWGLQGGGNQPQHF
TRBD1 | TRBJ2-7 | few | TRBV19 | TGTGCCAGTAAACCGGGACAGGGATCGGGTGAGCAGTACTTC | CASKPGQGSGEQYF
TRBD1 | TRBJ1-5 | - | TRBV2 | TGTGCCAGCACCCTTCCGGGACAGGGTTCTAATCAGCCCCAGCATTTT | CASTLPGQGSNQPQHF
TRBD2 | TRBJ2-3 | - | TRBV9 | TGTGCCAGCAGCGTACGGGGACTAGCGAACACAGATACGCAGTATTTT | CASSVRGLANTDTQYF